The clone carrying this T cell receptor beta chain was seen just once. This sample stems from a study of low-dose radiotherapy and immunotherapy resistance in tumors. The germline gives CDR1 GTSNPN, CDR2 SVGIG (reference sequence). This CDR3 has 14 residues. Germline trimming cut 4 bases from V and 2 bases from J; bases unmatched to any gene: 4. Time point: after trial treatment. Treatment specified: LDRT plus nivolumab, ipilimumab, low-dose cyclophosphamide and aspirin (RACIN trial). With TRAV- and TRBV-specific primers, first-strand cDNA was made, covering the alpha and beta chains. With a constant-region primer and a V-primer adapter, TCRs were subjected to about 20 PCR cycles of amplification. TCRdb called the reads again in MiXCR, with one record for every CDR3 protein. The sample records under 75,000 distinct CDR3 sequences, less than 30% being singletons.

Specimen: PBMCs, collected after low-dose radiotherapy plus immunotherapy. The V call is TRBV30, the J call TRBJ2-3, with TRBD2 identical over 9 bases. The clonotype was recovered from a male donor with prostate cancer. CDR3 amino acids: CAWNQRGVTDTQYF. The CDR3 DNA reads TGTGCCTGGAACCAGCGGGGGGTCACAGATACGCAGTATTTT.